The next 23 T cell receptor beta chains were all read from a single sample in a study of T cell responses to AZD1222 COVID-19 vaccine. Assay used: immunoSEQ multiplex PCR; TCRdb lists only in-frame clones, some missing. The sample records 150,000 or so clones, almost 90% being singletons. Specimen: peripheral blood, collected on day 0 of AZD1222 vaccination. These receptors were taken from an adult in good health.

The chain employs TRBV7-7 and TRBJ1-1; D uncertain. V lost 5 bases, J lost 2 bases, and 9 bases lay in between. The germline V gene encodes CDR1 SSHAT and CDR2 FNYEAQ (reference sequence). The CDR3 is 13 residues long. The CDR3 loop reads CASSLSRNTEAFF. The CDR3 coding sequence is TGTGCCAGCAGCCTGAGTCGCAACACTGAAGCTTTCTTT.

This chain connects TRBV7-2 to TRBJ2-7; TRBD1 might be the D (6 bases). The CDR3 is 12 amino acids. Trimming left V 5 bases short and J 4 bases short, with 9 bases between. Germline CDR1 reads SGHTA; CDR2 reads FQGNSA. CDR3 sequence: CASSTGTYEQYF. The CDR3 bases are TGTGCCAGCAGCACCGGGACATACGAGCAGTACTTC.

V and J are TRBV20-1 and TRBJ1-5; D is unclear. The CDR3 has 15 amino acids. V was trimmed by 3 bases and J by 0 bases, leaving 12 bases between them. Germline CDR1 reads DFQATT; CDR2 reads SNEGSKA (reference sequence). CDR3 sequence reads: CSASAGVDSNQPQHF. In DNA, the CDR3 is TGCAGTGCTAGTGCCGGAGTTGATAGCAATCAGCCCCAGCATTTT.

V gene TRBV14 combines with J gene TRBJ1-4; the D is unclear. Germline V gene lookup returns CDR1 SGHDN and CDR2 FVKESK. CDR3 size: 17 residues. With 1 base removed from V and 6 bases from J, the gap between germline ends came to 18 bases. CDR3 sequence: CASSQVTAYRGDEKLFF. CDR3 coding DNA: TGTGCCAGCAGCCAAGTAACCGCCTACCGCGGCGATGAAAAACTGTTTTTT. Variable domain in full (rest from reference TRBV14 and TRBJ1-4): EAGVTQFPSHSVIEKGQTVTLRCDPISGHDNLYWYRRVMGKEIKFLLHFVKESKQDESGMPNNRFLAERTGGTYSTLKVQPAELEDSGVYFCASSQVTAYRGDEKLFFGSGTQLSVL.

This clone came up many times. V gene TRBV7-2 combines with J gene TRBJ2-7; 9 bases agree with TRBD1. This CDR3 is built from 16 residues. The V gene end was trimmed by 5 bases and the J gene end by 6 bases; junction bases not matched to a gene: 14. Germline CDR1 is SGHTA and CDR2 is FQGNSA. This CDR3 is CASSRLTGQGNVEQYF. For the CDR3, the DNA is TGTGCCAGCAGCCGTTTGACGGGACAGGGTAACGTCGAGCAGTACTTC.

The gene calls are TRBV5-5 and TRBJ2-1; 10 bases agree with TRBD2. The CDR3 has 15 amino acids. Germline V gene lookup returns CDR1 SGHKS and CDR2 YYEKEE (reference sequence). J gave up 4 bases and V 6 bases, and 7 bases lay outside the gene matches. In DNA, the CDR3 is TGTGCCAGCACTTCCGGGACTAGCGTATACAATGAGCAGTTCTTC. Protein sequence: CASTSGTSVYNEQFF.

The rearrangement joins TRBV5-8 to TRBJ1-5; no clear D. CDR3 length equals 15 residues. The germline V and J ends were trimmed by 1 base and 1 base, with 9 bases remaining between them. Germline lookup yields CDR1 SGHTS and CDR2 YDEGEE. The CDR3 loop is CASSLQARSNQPQHF. The CDR3 bases are TGTGCCAGCAGCTTGCAAGCCCGAAGCAATCAGCCCCAGCATTTT.

The rearrangement links TRBV7-9 to TRBJ1-1; no clear D. This CDR3 is built from 13 residues. V was clipped by 1 base and J by 8 bases, with 11 bases between them. Germline values: CDR1 SEHNR, CDR2 FQNEAQ (reference sequence). CDR3 DNA: TGTGCCAGCAGCTTAGATTGGTCCTTAGAAGCTTTCTTT. This encodes CASSLDWSLEAFF. The whole variable domain, filled in from reference TRBV7-9 and TRBJ1-1, reads DTGVSQNPRHKITKRGQNVTFRCDPISEHNRLYWYRQTLGQGPEFLTYFQNEAQLEKSRLLSDRFSAERPKGSFSTLEIQRTEQGDSAMYLCASSLDWSLEAFFGQGTRLTVV.

The gene calls are TRBV7-2 and TRBJ1-2; D perhaps matches TRBD1 (5 bases). V was cut by 2 bases and J by 2 bases, with 15 bases left in between. The germline V gene encodes CDR1 SGHTA and CDR2 FQGNSA. The CDR3 totals 16 residues. The CDR3 reads CASSLNRPGPNYGYTF. Written as DNA, the CDR3 is TGTGCCAGCAGCTTAAATAGGCCGGGACCAAACTATGGCTACACCTTC. The full variable domain, completed using reference TRBV7-2 and TRBJ1-2, is GAGVSQSPSNKVTEKGKDVELRCDPISGHTALYWYRQSLGQGLEFLIYFQGNSAPDKSGLPSDRFSAERTGGSVSTLTIQRTQQEDSAVYLCASSLNRPGPNYGYTFGSGTRLTVV.

This chain connects TRBV28 to TRBJ1-5; TRBD1 matches 7 bases. CDR1 is MDHEN, CDR2 SYDVKM, per germline. The CDR3 has 15 amino acids. After removal of 5 bases from V and 6 bases from J, the junction contained 10 bases not matched to a gene. This chain's CDR3 is CASSTPTGLRQPQHF. CDR3 nucleotide sequence: TGTGCCAGCAGTACCCCGACAGGGCTTCGTCAGCCCCAGCATTTT.

The chain has TRBV21-1 and TRBJ1-2. TRBV21-1 is deemed a pseudogene. The CDR3 runs 14 residues. CDR3 region: CASSKGKGTISYTF. CDR3 coding DNA: TGTGCCAGCAGCAAAGGTAAGGGCACTATTAGCTACACCTTC.

As for this clone: The same CDR3 is also encoded by other DNA sequences in this sample. The chain combines TRBV11-3 with TRBJ1-3; TRBD1 matches 9 bases. CDR1 is SGHNT, CDR2 YENEEA, per germline. The junction had 6 bases not matched to a gene; V was cut back by 5 bases and J by 4 bases. The length of the CDR3 is 15 residues. CDR3 amino acids: CASSPGQGPGNTIYF. The CDR3 DNA sequence: TGTGCCAGCAGCCCCGGACAGGGGCCCGGAAACACCATATATTTT.

J is TRBJ2-2 and V is TRBV6-5; TRBD1 might be the D (6 bases). The germline V and J ends were trimmed by 7 bases and 0 bases, with 12 bases remaining between them. The CDR3 covers 15 residues. Germline CDR1 MNHEY, CDR2 SVGAGI. The CDR3 spells CASTQGSANTGELFF. The CDR3 DNA sequence: TGTGCCAGCACTCAGGGGAGCGCGAACACCGGGGAGCTGTTTTTT.

The rearrangement links TRBV11-2 to TRBJ1-5; D is uncertain. The CDR3 loop spans 17 amino acids. The germline CDR1 and CDR2 sequences are SGHAT and FQNNGV. V was cut by 0 bases and J by 0 bases, with 12 bases left in between. This chain's CDR3 is CASSLDSTTYSNQPQHF. CDR3 DNA: TGTGCCAGCAGCTTAGATTCCACAACTTATAGCAATCAGCCCCAGCATTTT.

The chain uses TRBV6-5 and TRBJ1-1; D not certain. Germline CDR1 reads MNHEY; CDR2 reads SVGAGI. Trimming left V 6 bases short and J 1 base short, with 9 bases between. The CDR3 contains 13 residues. CDR3 nucleotide sequence: TGTGCCAGCAGCCAACTGGAGAACACTGAAGCTTTCTTT. Its protein is CASSQLENTEAFF.

The chain is built from TRBV28 and TRBJ1-5; D ambiguous. The CDR3 length is 14 residues. The germline CDR1 and CDR2 sequences are MDHEN and SYDVKM. V lost 6 bases and J lost 2, with 11 bases in between. The CDR3 bases are TGTGCCAGCAGAACCCCTGGGGGCAATCAGCCCCAGCATTTT. Protein sequence: CASRTPGGNQPQHF.

The chain couples TRBV30 to TRBJ2-7, with a tentative D call TRBD1 (6 bases). Between the trimmed V and J ends, which lost 3 bases and 6 bases, there was a span of 12 bases. The CDR3 extends over 12 amino acids. Germline CDR1 GTSNPN, CDR2 SVGIG (reference sequence). CDR3 sequence reads: CAWSLQGFEQYF. The CDR3 DNA follows: TGTGCCTGGAGCTTACAGGGTTTCGAGCAGTACTTC. The variable domain in full, with the rest retrieved from reference TRBV30 and TRBJ2-7, is SQTIHQWPATLVQPVGSPLSLECTVEGTSNPNLYWYRQAAGRGLQLLFYSVGIGQISSEVPQNLSASRPQDRQFILSSKKLLLSDSGFYLCAWSLQGFEQYFGPGTRLTVT.

V and J are TRBV6-5 and TRBJ2-5, with D unclear. In germline, CDR1 is MNHEY, CDR2 SVGAGI. V was clipped by 8 bases and J by 4 bases, with 11 bases between them. This CDR3 region has 12 residues. This CDR3 reads CASSTDVETQYF. The CDR3 DNA reads as TGTGCCAGCTCTACGGATGTAGAGACCCAGTACTTC.

The rearrangement links TRBV3-1 (or the pseudogene TRBV3-2) to TRBJ2-1, with 8 bases that match TRBD2. The V gene end was trimmed by 4 bases and the J gene end by 7 bases; junction bases not matched to a gene: 9. The CDR3 spans 15 residues. The germline gives CDR1 LGHDT, CDR2 YNNKEL (reference sequence). The DNA for the CDR3 is TGTGCCAGCAGCCGCGGGCCGGGACTAGTAAATGAGCAGTTCTTC. It yields the protein CASSRGPGLVNEQFF.

V gene TRBV6-4 combines with J gene TRBJ1-4; D possibly corresponds to TRBD1 (5 bases). This CDR3 spans 14 amino acids. Looked up from germline, CDR1 is MRHNA and CDR2 is SNTAGT. Trimming pared 0 bases from V and 5 bases from J, leaving 7 bases between. In nucleotides, the CDR3 is TGTGCCAGCAGTGACTCAGGGGTCAATGAAAAACTGTTTTTT. Translating it yields CASSDSGVNEKLFF.

The rearrangement links TRBV27 to TRBJ2-2, with 8 bases that match TRBD1. V dropped 3 bases and J dropped 4; count of bases not matched to a gene: 1. Germline lookup yields CDR1 MNHEY and CDR2 SMNVEV (reference sequence). The CDR3 is made up of 14 amino acids. CDR3 DNA sequence: TGTGCCAGCAGTTTGGGACAGGCCACCGGGGAGCTGTTTTTT. Protein: CASSLGQATGELFF.

The V and J genes are TRBV7-6 and TRBJ1-3; 7 bases align to TRBD1. V gave up 0 bases and J gave up 3 bases; unmatched junction bases: 5. Germline V lookup: CDR1 SGHVS, CDR2 FNYEAQ. This CDR3 has 16 residues. In DNA, the CDR3 is TGTGCCAGCAGCTTAGCTGCGACAGGGAATGGAAACACCATATATTTT. It is translated as CASSLAATGNGNTIYF.

The chain combines TRBV11-2 with TRBJ1-1; TRBD1 matches 8 bases. The germline V gene encodes CDR1 SGHAT and CDR2 FQNNGV. V lost 1 base to trimming and J lost 0 bases; unmatched junction nucleotides: 4. There are 16 residues in the CDR3. The CDR3 reads CASSLVGTGLNTEAFF. The CDR3 DNA follows: TGTGCCAGCAGCTTAGTGGGGACAGGTTTGAACACTGAAGCTTTCTTT.